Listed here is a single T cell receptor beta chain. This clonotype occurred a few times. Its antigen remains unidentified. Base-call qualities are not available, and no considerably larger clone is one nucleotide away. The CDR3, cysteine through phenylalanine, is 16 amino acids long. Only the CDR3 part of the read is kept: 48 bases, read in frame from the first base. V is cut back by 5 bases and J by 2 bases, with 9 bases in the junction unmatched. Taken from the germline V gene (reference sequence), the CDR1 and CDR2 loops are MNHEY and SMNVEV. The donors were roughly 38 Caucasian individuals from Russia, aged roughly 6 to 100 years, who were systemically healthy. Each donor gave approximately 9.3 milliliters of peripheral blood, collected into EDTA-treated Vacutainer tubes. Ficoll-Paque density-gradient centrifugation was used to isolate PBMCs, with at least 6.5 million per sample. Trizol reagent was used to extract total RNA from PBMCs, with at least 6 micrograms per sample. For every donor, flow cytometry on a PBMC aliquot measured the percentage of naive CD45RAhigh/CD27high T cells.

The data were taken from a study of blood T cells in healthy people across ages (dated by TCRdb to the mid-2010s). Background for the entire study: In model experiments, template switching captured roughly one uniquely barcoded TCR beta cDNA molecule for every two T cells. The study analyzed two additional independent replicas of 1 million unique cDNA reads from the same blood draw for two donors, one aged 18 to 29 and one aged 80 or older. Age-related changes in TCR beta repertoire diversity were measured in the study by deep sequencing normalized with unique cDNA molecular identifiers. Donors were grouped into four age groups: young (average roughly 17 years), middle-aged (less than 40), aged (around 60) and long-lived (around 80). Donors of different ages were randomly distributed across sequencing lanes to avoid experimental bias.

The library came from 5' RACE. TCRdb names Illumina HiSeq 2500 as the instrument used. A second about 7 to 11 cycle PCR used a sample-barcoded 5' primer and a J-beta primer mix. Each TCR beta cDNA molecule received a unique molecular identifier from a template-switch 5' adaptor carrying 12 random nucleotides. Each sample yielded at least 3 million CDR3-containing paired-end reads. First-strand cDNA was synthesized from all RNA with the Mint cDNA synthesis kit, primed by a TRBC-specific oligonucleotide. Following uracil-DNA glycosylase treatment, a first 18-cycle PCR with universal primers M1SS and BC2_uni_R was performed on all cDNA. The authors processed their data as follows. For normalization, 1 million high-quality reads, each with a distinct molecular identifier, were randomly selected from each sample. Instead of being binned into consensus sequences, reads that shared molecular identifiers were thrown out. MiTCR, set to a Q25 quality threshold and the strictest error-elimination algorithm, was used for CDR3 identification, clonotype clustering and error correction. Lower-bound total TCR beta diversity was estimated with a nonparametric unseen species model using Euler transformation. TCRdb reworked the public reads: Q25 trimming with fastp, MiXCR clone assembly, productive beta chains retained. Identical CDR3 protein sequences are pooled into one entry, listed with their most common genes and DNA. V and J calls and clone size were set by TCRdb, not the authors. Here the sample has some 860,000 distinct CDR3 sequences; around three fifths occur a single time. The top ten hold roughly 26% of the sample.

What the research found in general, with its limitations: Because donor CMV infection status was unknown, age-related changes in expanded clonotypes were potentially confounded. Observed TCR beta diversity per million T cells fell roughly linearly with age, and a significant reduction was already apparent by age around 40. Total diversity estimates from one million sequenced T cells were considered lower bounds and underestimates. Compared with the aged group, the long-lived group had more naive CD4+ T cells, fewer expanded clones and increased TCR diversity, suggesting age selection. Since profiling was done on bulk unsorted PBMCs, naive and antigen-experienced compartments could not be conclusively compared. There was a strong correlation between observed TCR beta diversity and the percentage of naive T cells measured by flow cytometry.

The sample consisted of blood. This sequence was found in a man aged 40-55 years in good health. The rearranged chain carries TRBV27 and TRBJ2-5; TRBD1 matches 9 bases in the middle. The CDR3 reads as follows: CASSPRRQGGQETQYF. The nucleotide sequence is TGTGCCAGCAGTCCGAGGCGACAGGGGGGTCAAGAGACCCAGTACTTC.